These T cell receptor beta chains were read from a single sample in a study of cytomegalovirus exposure and HLA in healthy donors. Libraries were prepared by immunoSEQ multiplex PCR; TCRdb keeps only in-frame clonotypes and omits some of them. The sample consists of around 160,000 clones, around 85% of them appearing once. Input material: PBMCs. These receptors came from a human donor in good health. Each CDR3 is given with its conserved first and last residue. The D gene is left open where the match is weak. The size of a clone is reported for some rows only, either as once, few or many, or as a class for expanded clones.

>TRBD1|NA|TRBV6-5|TRBJ1-2
TGTGCCAGCAGTGCGGACAGGGATCATGGCTACACCTTC
CASSADRDHGYTF
>TRBD2|NA|TRBV7-2|TRBJ2-7
TGTGCCAGCAGCTTAGCGCTGGAGGCAGGGCGGGGGGGCTTGAACGAGCAGTACTTC
CASSLALEAGRGGLNEQYF
>TRBD1|NA|TRBV27|TRBJ1-2
TGTGCCAGCAGTTGGGACAGGACCGCTAACTATGGCTACCCCTTC
CASSWDRTANYGYPF
>NA|NA|TRBV5-4|TRBJ2-7
TGTGCCAGCAGCTTCGGGGGGCGTAGTATGTCCGAGCGGTACTTC
CASSFGGRSMSERYF
>TRBD2|NA|TRBV7-9|TRBJ2-7
TGTTCCAGCAGCTTAAATCCGGGACTAGCGGGGTTCAACGAGCAGTACTTC
CSSSLNPGLAGFNEQYF
>TRBD1|NA|TRBV9|TRBJ2-5
TGTGCCAGCAGCCCTGGGACAGGGAGCGTCCAAGAGACCCAGTACTTC
CASSPGTGSVQETQYF
>TRBD1|NA|TRBV7-6|TRBJ2-1
TGTGCCAGCAGCTTGGTGGGACAGGCAACCTACAATGAGCAGTTCTTC
CASSLVGQATYNEQFF
>TRBD1|once|TRBV19|TRBJ2-7
TGTGCCAGTAGCCCCGGGACAGGACCCTACGAGCAGTACTTC
CASSPGTGPYEQYF
>TRBD1|few|TRBV6-1|TRBJ1-5
TGTGCCAGCCAGGGGGCTAGCAATCAGCCCCAGCATTTT
CASQGASNQPQHF
>NA|NA|TRBV25-1|TRBJ1-1
TGTGCCAGCAGAACAGGGAACACTGAAGCTTTCTTT
CASRTGNTEAFF
>NA|once|TRBV27|TRBJ1-1
TGTGCCAGCAGTCCCCTAGGGGATACTGAAGCTTTCTTT
CASSPLGDTEAFF
>NA|once|TRBV30|TRBJ2-7
TGTGGCCTGGAGATGGTGGCGGGCTCCTACGAGCAGTACTTC
CGLEMVAGSYEQYF
>NA|NA|TRBV7-8|TRBJ2-3
TGTGCCAGCAGCTTAGGGACTTTAGGCGATACGCAGTATTTT
CASSLGTLGDTQYF
>NA|few|TRBV4-1|TRBJ2-1
TGCGCCAGCAGCCAAACCCCCCAAGGGGGCTACAATGAGCAGTTCTTC
CASSQTPQGGYNEQFF
>TRBD2|NA|TRBV5-4|TRBJ2-5
TGTGCCAGCAGCTTGGGGACGGGGGGGGTTCAAGAGACCCAGTACTTC
CASSLGTGGVQETQYF
>TRBD1|NA|TRBV6-4|TRBJ1-1
TGTGCCAGCAGTGTCGACAGGGGGGGCACTGAAGCTTTCTTT
CASSVDRGGTEAFF
>TRBD2|NA|TRBV5-1|TRBJ2-7
TGCGCCAGCAGGGAGGGACTAGCGGAGATGTGGGAGCAGTACTTC
CASREGLAEMWEQYF
>TRBD1|NA|TRBV6-1|TRBJ2-7
TGTGCCAGCAGTGGGACAGGATCAGTTTCCTACGAGCAGTACTTC
CASSGTGSVSYEQYF
>TRBD2|NA|TRBV7-2|TRBJ2-2
TGTGCCAGCAGCCCTGGACTAGCAGACACCGGGGAGCTGTTTTTT
CASSPGLADTGELFF
>NA|few|TRBV6-5|TRBJ1-1
TGTGCCAGCAGTCCGACGGGGAACACTGAAGCTTTCTTT
CASSPTGNTEAFF
>NA|NA|TRBV6-1|TRBJ2-1
TGTGCCAGCAGTAACAGGGTTTACAATGAGCAGTTCTTC
CASSNRVYNEQFF
>TRBD1|NA|TRBV6-1|TRBJ1-1
TGTGCCAGCAGAGACACCGGGACAGGTGAAGCTTTCTTT
CASRDTGTGEAFF
>NA|NA|TRBV6-5|TRBJ1-2
TGTGCCAGCAGTTACTCGAGGGCGGGCTATGGCTACACCTTC
CASSYSRAGYGYTF
>TRBD1|NA|TRBV5-1|TRBJ2-7
TGCGCCAGCAGCACCTGGACAGGGGGTGGGTACGAGCAGTACTTC
CASSTWTGGGYEQYF
>NA|NA|TRBV4-1|TRBJ2-5
TGCGCCAGCAGCCAAGATAGATCGGTTGAGACCCAGTACTTC
CASSQDRSVETQYF
>NA|NA|TRBV10-3|TRBJ2-7
TGTGCCATCCGAGATGACACATTACACCACGAGCAGTACTTC
CAIRDDTLHHEQYF
>TRBD1|few|TRBV11-3|TRBJ2-7
TGTGCCAGCAGCTCCGGACAGGTCGGGGAGCAGTACTTC
CASSSGQVGEQYF
>NA|NA|TRBV19|TRBJ1-3
TGTGCCAGTAGTATAGCAGGGAACTCTGGAAACACCATATATTTT
CASSIAGNSGNTIYF
>TRBD2|NA|TRBV7-2|TRBJ2-5
TGTGTCAGCAGCTTAGCTAGCGGGGGGGCCGGGCGCGAGACCCAGTACTTC
CVSSLASGGAGRETQYF
>TRBD2|few|TRBV4-2|TRBJ2-7
TGTGCCAGCAGCCAAGGGGTTGCTAGCGGCTACGAGCAGTACTTC
CASSQGVASGYEQYF
>NA|NA|TRBV4-1|TRBJ1-1
TGCGCCAGCAGCCGGGGCACCAAGAACACTGAAGCTTTCTTT
CASSRGTKNTEAFF
>TRBD2|few|TRBV10-2|TRBJ2-2
TGCGCCAGCACCCGGGGGGAGGGCACCGGGGAGCTGTTTTTT
CASTRGEGTGELFF
>NA|NA|TRBV5-6|TRBJ2-3
TGTGCCAGCAGCTTCCTAACAGGCGGGGACCTAGGTACGCAGTATTTT
CASSFLTGGDLGTQYF
>NA|NA|TRBV7-9|TRBJ2-7
TGTGCCAGCAGCGAGGACAGATACCTGAACTACGAGCAGTACTTC
CASSEDRYLNYEQYF
>TRBD1|NA|TRBV6-5|TRBJ1-3
TGTGCCAGCAGGCGGGGGGACAGGGTTGGAAACACCATATATTTT
CASRRGDRVGNTIYF
>TRBD2|NA|TRBV9|TRBJ2-3
TGTGCCAGCAGCCCCCTGAGCGGGGGGGATACGCAGTATTTT
CASSPLSGGDTQYF
>TRBD1|few|TRBV7-9|TRBJ1-5
TGTGCCAGCAGCCCAAGTGGGACAGGAAGCAATCAGCCCCAGCATTTT
CASSPSGTGSNQPQHF
>TRBD1|NA|TRBV7-9|TRBJ2-7
TGTGCCAGCAGCTTAGTTCCATGGGACAGGGTCTACGAGCAGTACTTC
CASSLVPWDRVYEQYF
>NA|NA|TRBV6-5|TRBJ1-2
TGTGCCAGCAGTTACGGGGCAGGCGGGGTTGGCTACACCTTC
CASSYGAGGVGYTF
>TRBD2|NA|TRBV6-5|TRBJ2-7
TGTGCCAGCAGTTCTTACCGGCCAGCGGGGGGCCGGGAGCAGTACTTC
CASSSYRPAGGREQYF
>TRBD2|NA|TRBV19|TRBJ2-1
TGTGCCAGCTCGGCCCTAGCGGGGTGGGGCAATGAGCAGTTCTTC
CASSALAGWGNEQFF
>TRBD1|once|TRBV4-1|TRBJ2-7
TGCGCCAGCAGCCAGCCGACAGGGGGCTCCGAGCAGTACTTC
CASSQPTGGSEQYF
>TRBD1|NA|TRBV7-2|TRBJ2-5
TGTGCCAGCAGCTTCCCGGACAGGGGGCGGCGGGAGACCCAGTACTTC
CASSFPDRGRRETQYF
>NA|NA|TRBV2|TRBJ1-5
TGTGCCAGCAGTGTCTCCCGAGCGAACAATCAGCCCCAGCATTTT
CASSVSRANNQPQHF
>NA|NA|TRBV5-5|TRBJ2-5
TGTGCCAGCAGCCCCCTCGCCGGGGGATACCAAGAGACCCAGTACTTC
CASSPLAGGYQETQYF
>NA|NA|TRBV6-6|TRBJ1-2
TGTGCCAGCAGTTACTCGGGACTATCTAACTATGGCTACACCTTC
CASSYSGLSNYGYTF
>TRBD1|NA|TRBV2|TRBJ2-1
TGTGCCAGCAGTGAGCGGACAGGCCTATACAATGAGCAGTTCTTC
CASSERTGLYNEQFF
>TRBD1|NA|TRBV11-3|TRBJ1-5
TGTGCCAGCAGCTTGTTCAGGGGGCCTCAGCCCCAGCATTTT
CASSLFRGPQPQHF
>TRBD2|few|TRBV5-1|TRBJ2-1
TGCGCCAGCGCGCCGGGCAGCCAGCGGGGATACAATGAGCAGTTCTTC
CASAPGSQRGYNEQFF
>NA|NA|TRBV4-3|TRBJ1-2
TGCGCCAGCAGCCAAGATCACACGATCTATGGCTACACCTTC
CASSQDHTIYGYTF
>TRBD1|NA|TRBV18|TRBJ1-1
TGTGCCAGCTCATCGTACAGGGGGGAGAACAAGAATGAAGCTTTCTTT
CASSSYRGENKNEAFF
>TRBD1|NA|TRBV5-1|TRBJ2-7
TGCGCCAGCAGCTTGGATGGGACAGGGGGTTACGAGCAGTACTTC
CASSLDGTGGYEQYF
>NA|NA|TRBV27|TRBJ1-2
TGTGCCAGCAGTTTACGCACAGGGAACTATGGCTACACCTTC
CASSLRTGNYGYTF
>TRBD1|once|TRBV6-1|TRBJ2-3
TGTGCCAGCCGAGACAGGGGCGGGGGCACAGATACGCAGTATTTT
CASRDRGGGTDTQYF
>TRBD2|NA|TRBV12-5|TRBJ2-5
TGTGCTAGTGGTCCCCCGTGGGCGGGGGGGCAAGAGACCCAGTACTTC
CASGPPWAGGQETQYF
>TRBD1|NA|TRBV11-3|TRBJ1-6
TGTGCCAGCAGCTTTGGTCAGGGGGCCTTACCCCTCCACTTT
CASSFGQGALPLHF
>NA|NA|TRBV7-8|TRBJ1-1
TGTGCCAGCAGCTTCCGCGCAGCGTCGACTGAAGCTTTCTTT
CASSFRAASTEAFF
>NA|NA|TRBV5-6|TRBJ1-5
TGTGCCAGCAGCTTGGCCGGGGCAGGGGATAGCAATCAGCCCCAGCATTTT
CASSLAGAGDSNQPQHF
>TRBD1|NA|TRBV4-3|TRBJ1-1
TGCGCCAGCAGCCAAGATGGACAGGGTGAAGCTTTCTTT
CASSQDGQGEAFF
>NA|NA|TRBV5-1|TRBJ1-2
TGCGCCAGCAGCTACGATCGGGGGAACTATGGCTACACCTTC
CASSYDRGNYGYTF